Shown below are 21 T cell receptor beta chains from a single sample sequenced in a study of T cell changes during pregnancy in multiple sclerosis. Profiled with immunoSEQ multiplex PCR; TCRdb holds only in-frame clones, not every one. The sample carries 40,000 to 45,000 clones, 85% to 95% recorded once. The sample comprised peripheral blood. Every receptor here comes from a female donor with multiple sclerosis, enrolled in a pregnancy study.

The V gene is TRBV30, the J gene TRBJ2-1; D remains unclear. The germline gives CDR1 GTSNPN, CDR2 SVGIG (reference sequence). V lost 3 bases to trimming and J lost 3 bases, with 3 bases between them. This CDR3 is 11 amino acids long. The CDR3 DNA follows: TGTGCCTGGAGAGACTACAATGAGCAGTTCTTC. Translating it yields CAWRDYNEQFF.

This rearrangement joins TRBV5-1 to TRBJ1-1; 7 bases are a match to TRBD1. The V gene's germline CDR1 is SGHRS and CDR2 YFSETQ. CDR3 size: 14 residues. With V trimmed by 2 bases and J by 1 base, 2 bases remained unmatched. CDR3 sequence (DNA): TGCGCCAGCAGCTTTGGGACAGAGAACACTGAAGCTTTCTTT. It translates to CASSFGTENTEAFF.

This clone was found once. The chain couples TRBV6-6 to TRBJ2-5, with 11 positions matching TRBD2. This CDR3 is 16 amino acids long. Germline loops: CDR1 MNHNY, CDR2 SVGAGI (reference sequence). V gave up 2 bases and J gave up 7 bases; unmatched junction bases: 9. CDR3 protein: CASSYGELAGERTQYF. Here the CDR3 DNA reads TGTGCCAGCAGTTACGGCGAACTAGCGGGAGAACGGACCCAGTACTTC.

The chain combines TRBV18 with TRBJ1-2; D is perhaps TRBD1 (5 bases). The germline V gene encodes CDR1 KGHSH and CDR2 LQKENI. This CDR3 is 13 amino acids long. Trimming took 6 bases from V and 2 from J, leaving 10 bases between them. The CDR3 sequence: CASSPDRNYGYTF. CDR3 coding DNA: TGTGCCAGCTCCCCTGACAGAAACTATGGCTACACCTTC. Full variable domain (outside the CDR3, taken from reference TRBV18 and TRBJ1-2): NAGVMQNPRHLVRRRGQEARLRCSPMKGHSHVYWYRQLPEEGLKFMVYLQKENIIDESGMPKERFSAEFPKEGPSILRIQQVVRGDSAAYFCASSPDRNYGYTFGSGTRLTVV.

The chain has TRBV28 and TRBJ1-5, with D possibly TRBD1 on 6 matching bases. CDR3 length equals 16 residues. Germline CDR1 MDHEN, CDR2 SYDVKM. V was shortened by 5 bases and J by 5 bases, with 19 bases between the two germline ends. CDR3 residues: CASSGGVGGSYQPQHF. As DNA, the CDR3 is TGTGCCAGCAGTGGCGGGGTAGGGGGAAGTTATCAGCCCCAGCATTTT.

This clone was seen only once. CDR3 DNA: TGTGCCAGCAACAATCTAGCGGGAGTGGTGAAAGATACGCAGTATTTT. Protein product: CASNNLAGVVKDTQYF. This chain uses TRBV11-2 with TRBJ2-3; 10 bases map to TRBD2. The CDR3 is 16 residues long. Germline CDR1 and CDR2: SGHAT and FQNNGV. V gave up 7 bases and J gave up 5 bases; unmatched junction bases: 12.

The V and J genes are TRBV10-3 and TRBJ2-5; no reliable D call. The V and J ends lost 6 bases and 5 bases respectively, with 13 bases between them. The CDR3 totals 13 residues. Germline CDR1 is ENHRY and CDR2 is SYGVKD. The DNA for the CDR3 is TGTGCCATCAGAACTCTCGGTGGGGAGACCCAGTACTTC. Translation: CAIRTLGGETQYF.

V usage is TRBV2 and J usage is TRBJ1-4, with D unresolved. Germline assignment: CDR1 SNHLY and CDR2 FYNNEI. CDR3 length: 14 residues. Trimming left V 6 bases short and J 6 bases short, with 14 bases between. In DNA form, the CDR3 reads TGTGCCAGCAGCGATACGGCGGCGGATGAAAAACTGTTTTTT. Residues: CASSDTAADEKLFF.

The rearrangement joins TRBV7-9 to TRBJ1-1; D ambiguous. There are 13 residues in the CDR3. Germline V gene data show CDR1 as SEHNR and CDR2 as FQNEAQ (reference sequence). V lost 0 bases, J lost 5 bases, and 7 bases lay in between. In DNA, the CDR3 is TGTGCCAGCAGCTTAGCGCTCAGGACTGAAGCTTTCTTT. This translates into CASSLALRTEAFF.

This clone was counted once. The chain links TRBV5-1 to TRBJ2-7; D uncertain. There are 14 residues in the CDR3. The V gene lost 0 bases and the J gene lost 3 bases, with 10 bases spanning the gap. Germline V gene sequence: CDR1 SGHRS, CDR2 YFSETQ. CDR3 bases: TGCGCCAGCAGCTTGGCGACGAGCTTCTACGAGCAGTACTTC. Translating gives CASSLATSFYEQYF.

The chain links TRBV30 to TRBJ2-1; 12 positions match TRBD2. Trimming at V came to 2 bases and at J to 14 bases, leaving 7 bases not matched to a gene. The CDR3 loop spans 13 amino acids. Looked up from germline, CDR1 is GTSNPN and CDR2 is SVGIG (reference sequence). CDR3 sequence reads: CAWSLAGGVAKFF. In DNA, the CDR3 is TGTGCCTGGAGTCTAGCGGGAGGGGTGGCGAAGTTCTTC.

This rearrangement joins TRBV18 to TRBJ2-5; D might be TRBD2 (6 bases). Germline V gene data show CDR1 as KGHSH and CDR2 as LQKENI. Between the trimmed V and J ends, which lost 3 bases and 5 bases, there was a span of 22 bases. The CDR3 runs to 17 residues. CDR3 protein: CASSPSSGTPTGETQYF. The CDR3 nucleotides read TGTGCCAGCTCACCTTCTTCCGGGACTCCAACCGGGGAGACCCAGTACTTC. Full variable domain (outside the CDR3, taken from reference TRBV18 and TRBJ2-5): NAGVMQNPRHLVRRRGQEARLRCSPMKGHSHVYWYRQLPEEGLKFMVYLQKENIIDESGMPKERFSAEFPKEGPSILRIQQVVRGDSAAYFCASSPSSGTPTGETQYFGPGTRLLVL.

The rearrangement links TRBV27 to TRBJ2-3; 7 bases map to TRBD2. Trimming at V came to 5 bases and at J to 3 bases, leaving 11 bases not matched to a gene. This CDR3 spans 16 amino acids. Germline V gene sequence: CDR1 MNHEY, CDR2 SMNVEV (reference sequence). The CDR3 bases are TGTGCCAGCAGTCCCCGCCGGGACTACCTAACAGATACGCAGTATTTT. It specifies CASSPRRDYLTDTQYF.

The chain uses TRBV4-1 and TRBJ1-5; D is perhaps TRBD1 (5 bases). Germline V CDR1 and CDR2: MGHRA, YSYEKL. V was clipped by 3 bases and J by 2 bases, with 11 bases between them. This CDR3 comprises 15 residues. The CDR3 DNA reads TGCGCCAGCAGCCACGGGACGGGAGGCAATCAGCCCCAGCATTTT. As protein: CASSHGTGGNQPQHF.

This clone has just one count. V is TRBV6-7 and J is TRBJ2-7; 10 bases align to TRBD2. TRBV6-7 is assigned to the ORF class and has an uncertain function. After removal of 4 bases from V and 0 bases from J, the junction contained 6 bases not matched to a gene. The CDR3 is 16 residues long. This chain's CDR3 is CASSFCGTSDSYEQYF. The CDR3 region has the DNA TGTGCCAGCAGTTTCTGCGGGACTAGCGACTCCTACGAGCAGTACTTC.

The CDR3 is CASSLIEQGTNYGYTF. The CDR3, as DNA: TGCGCCAGCAGCTTAATTGAACAGGGGACTAACTATGGCTACACCTTC. The V and J genes are TRBV5-1 and TRBJ1-2; the match to TRBD1 covers 7 bases. Germline CDR1 reads SGHRS; CDR2 reads YFSETQ. Losses at the gene ends were 2 bases for V and 0 bases for J; bases not matched to a gene: 7. The CDR3 is 16 amino acids.

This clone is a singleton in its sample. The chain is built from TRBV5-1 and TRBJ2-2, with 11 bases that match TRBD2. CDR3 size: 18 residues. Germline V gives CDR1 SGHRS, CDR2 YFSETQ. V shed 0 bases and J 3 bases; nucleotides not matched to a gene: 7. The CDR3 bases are TGCGCCAGCAGCTTGGTTCCCGGGACTAGCGGCCACACCGGGGAGCTGTTTTTT. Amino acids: CASSLVPGTSGHTGELFF.

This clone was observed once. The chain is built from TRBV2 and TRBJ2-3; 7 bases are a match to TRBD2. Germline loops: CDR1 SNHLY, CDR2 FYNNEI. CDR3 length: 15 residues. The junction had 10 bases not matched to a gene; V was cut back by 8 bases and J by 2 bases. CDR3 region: CASGRTSGITDTQYF. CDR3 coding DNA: TGTGCCAGCGGCCGGACTAGTGGGATCACAGATACGCAGTATTTT.

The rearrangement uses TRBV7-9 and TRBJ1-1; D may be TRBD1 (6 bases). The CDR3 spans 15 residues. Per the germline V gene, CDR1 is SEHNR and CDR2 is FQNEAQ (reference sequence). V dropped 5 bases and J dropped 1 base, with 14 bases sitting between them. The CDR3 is CASSPRTVENTEAFF. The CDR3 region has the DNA TGTGCCAGCAGCCCTCGGACAGTCGAGAACACTGAAGCTTTCTTT. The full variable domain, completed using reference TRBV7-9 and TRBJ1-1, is DTGVSQNPRHKITKRGQNVTFRCDPISEHNRLYWYRQTLGQGPEFLTYFQNEAQLEKSRLLSDRFSAERPKGSFSTLEIQRTEQGDSAMYLCASSPRTVENTEAFFGQGTRLTVV.

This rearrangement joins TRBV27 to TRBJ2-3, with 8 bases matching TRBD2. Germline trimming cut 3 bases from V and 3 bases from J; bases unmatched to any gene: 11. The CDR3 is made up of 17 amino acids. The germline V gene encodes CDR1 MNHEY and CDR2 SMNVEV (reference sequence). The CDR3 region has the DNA TGTGCCAGCAGTTTTGAGGGAGCGGGAGTAGGAACAGATACGCAGTATTTT. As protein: CASSFEGAGVGTDTQYF.

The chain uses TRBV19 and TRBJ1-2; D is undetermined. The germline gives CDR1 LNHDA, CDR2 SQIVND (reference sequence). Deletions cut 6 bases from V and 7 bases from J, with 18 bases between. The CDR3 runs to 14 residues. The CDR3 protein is CASSPERVGPGYTF. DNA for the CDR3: TGTGCCAGTAGCCCTGAAAGAGTAGGGCCTGGCTACACCTTC.